This T cell receptor beta chain was observed in a study of beta chain features in type 1 diabetes. On the study more broadly: Examination of sorted cells across all samples involved 90 million to 120 million cells. Study findings and constraints: The study found fewer insertions and more deletions at VDJ junctions in type 1 diabetes patients. The study found moderately but significantly shorter TCRB CDR3s in all four CD4+ subsets of Type 1 diabetes patients.

CD45RO/CCR7/CD25/CD127/CD95/CD27 staining was used to isolate CD4+ naive, central memory, regulatory and stem cell-like memory cells by sorting. Trimming cost V 9 bases and J 8 bases, with 13 bases left between them. Germline CDR1 reads SNHLY; CDR2 reads FYNNEI. There are 12 residues in the CDR3. The investigators reverse transcribed all of the isolated RNA, so they sequenced expressed TCRB transcripts. Several million reads on average were seen across naive, central memory and regulatory T cell samples. TCRdb's table, derived via immunoSEQ multiplex PCR, lists solely in-frame clones and lacks some. The top ten hold about 0.64% of the sample, which has 300,000 to 400,000 clones, 9.6% seen once. A remark on this clone: Its antigen is undetermined.

V is TRBV2 and J is TRBJ1-4, with D maybe TRBD1 (5 bases). The clonotype was recovered from a young man with type 1 diabetes. The material sequenced was central memory CD4+ T cells from blood. The CDR3 is CASRRGNEKLFF. Written as DNA, the CDR3 is TGTGCCAGTCGTCGGGGGAACGAAAAACTGTTTTTT.